One sample yielded the 11 T cell receptor beta chains listed below, sequenced in a study of regulatory T cells in long-lasting Graves disease. The TCR beta library used iRepertoire HTBI primers with Arm-PCR amplification of CDR3. TCRdb reprocessed the multiplex PCR reads with MiXCR, giving one entry per CDR3 protein. The table lists some 350,000 distinct CDR3 sequences, 15% to 20% of them singletons. Stated time point: newly diagnosed GD, antithyroid drugs for less than 3 months. RNA extracted from PBMCs served as the sequencing template. In addition, the sample was reused for a study of T cells in Graves' hyperthyroidism and ophthalmopathy.

The sequencing used peripheral blood mononuclear cells (PBMCs), collected at new diagnosis, from a patient treated with antithyroid drugs. The source is a woman between 18 and 30 years old with Graves disease.

This clonotype showed up just a few times. The chain couples TRBV20-1 to TRBJ2-3; unclear D gene. V lost 5 bases and J 0 bases, leaving 12 bases between the germline ends. The CDR3 has 14 residues. Germline V CDR1 and CDR2: DFQATT, SNEGSKA (reference sequence). For the CDR3, the DNA is TGCAGTGCTGCGGACGGAACTAGCACAGATACGCAGTATTTT. Amino acids: CSAADGTSTDTQYF.

This chain joins TRBV18 and TRBJ2-7, with a tentative D call TRBD2 (5 bases). V shed 2 bases and J shed 7 bases, with 9 bases lying between them. The CDR3 has 12 amino acids. Germline loops: CDR1 KGHSH, CDR2 LQKENI. The CDR3 is CASSPVREEQYF. The CDR3 DNA is TGTGCCAGCTCACCAGTCCGGGAAGAGCAGTACTTC.

The J gene is TRBJ2-1, the V gene TRBV27; TRBD2 matches at 10 bases. Germline-derived CDR1 and CDR2 are MNHEY and SMNVEV (reference sequence). With V trimmed by 3 bases and J by 4 bases, 6 bases remained unmatched. CDR3 size: 16 residues. CDR3 DNA sequence: TGTGCCAGCAGTTTTCCCGGGACTAGCGCTTACAATGAGCAGTTCTTC. Protein: CASSFPGTSAYNEQFF.

This sequence joins TRBV14 and TRBJ1-5; no clear D gene. From germline, CDR1 is SGHDN and CDR2 FVKESK. Trimming removed 1 base at V and 4 bases at J, with 11 bases between. This CDR3 contains 15 residues. CDR3 protein: CASSQAGQANQPQHF. CDR3 coding DNA: TGTGCCAGCAGCCAAGCCGGCCAGGCAAATCAGCCCCAGCATTTT.

The chain has TRBV4-2 and TRBJ2-2; the match to TRBD1 covers 9 bases. The CDR3 is made up of 16 amino acids. V was pared by 0 bases and J by 6 bases, with 5 bases of the junction left unmatched. Germline CDR1 LGHNA, CDR2 YNFKEQ. The CDR3 loop reads CASSQEGQGKAGELFF. The CDR3 DNA follows: TGTGCCAGCAGCCAAGAGGGACAGGGAAAAGCCGGGGAGCTGTTTTTT.

This clonotype was seen many times. The chain combines TRBV7-9 with TRBJ2-7; D perhaps matches TRBD2 (6 bases). The length of the CDR3 is 14 residues. From germline, CDR1 is SEHNR and CDR2 FQNEAQ (reference sequence). V lost 5 bases and J 2 bases, leaving 13 bases between the germline ends. CDR3 amino acids: CASSDGTFAYEQYF. In nucleotides, the CDR3 is TGTGCCAGCAGCGACGGGACTTTTGCCTACGAGCAGTACTTC.

The sample holds many counts of this clonotype. The chain has TRBV3-1 and TRBJ2-5, with D maybe TRBD2 (6 bases). Per the germline V gene, CDR1 is LGHDT and CDR2 is YNNKEL (reference sequence). The CDR3 contains 12 residues. V lost 3 bases and J 5 bases, leaving 7 bases between the germline ends. DNA for the CDR3: TGTGCCAGCAGCCACCGGGAGGAGACCCAGTACTTC. It specifies CASSHREETQYF.

The chain employs TRBV7-9 and TRBJ1-2, with D possibly being TRBD1 (6 bases). The V and J ends lost 5 bases and 8 bases respectively, with 27 bases between them. CDR3 size: 17 residues. Germline V gene data show CDR1 as SEHNR and CDR2 as FQNEAQ (reference sequence). In nucleotides, the CDR3 is TGTGCCAGCAGCCCGAGCGGGGGGCGACCTGGTTCGGGCGGCTACACCTTC. As protein: CASSPSGGRPGSGGYTF. The whole variable domain, remainder taken from reference TRBV7-9 and TRBJ1-2, is DTGVSQNPRHKITKRGQNVTFRCDPISEHNRLYWYRQTLGQGPEFLTYFQNEAQLEKSRLLSDRFSAERPKGSFSTLEIQRTEQGDSAMYLCASSPSGGRPGSGGYTFGSGTRLTVV.

This clonotype occurred many times. This chain joins TRBV6-2 or TRBV6-3 and TRBJ2-2, with a possible D match to TRBD1 (7 bases). The CDR3 extends over 16 amino acids. Trimming removed 5 bases from V and 4 bases from J, with 17 bases in between. Germline lookup yields CDR1 MNHEY and CDR2 SVGEGT. The DNA for the CDR3 is TGTGCCAGCAGTCTAACGCAGGGGGGCCCCACCGGGGAGCTGTTTTTT. It specifies CASSLTQGGPTGELFF.

V and J are TRBV6-1 and TRBJ2-5; D might be TRBD1 (5 bases). CDR3 size: 15 residues. Trimming stripped 2 bases from V and 5 bases from J, with 15 bases between. Germline V gives CDR1 MNHNS, CDR2 SASEGT. The CDR3 protein is CASSEMAQGVETQYF. CDR3 coding DNA: TGTGCCAGCAGTGAAATGGCCCAGGGCGTGGAGACCCAGTACTTC.

This rearrangement joins TRBV27 to TRBJ1-6, with 7 bases fitting TRBD1. The germline V gene encodes CDR1 MNHEY and CDR2 SMNVEV (reference sequence). This CDR3 spans 16 amino acids. The V gene end was trimmed by 5 bases and the J gene end by 10 bases; junction bases not matched to a gene: 14. The CDR3 spells CASSLIGEGGRSPLHF. The CDR3 bases are TGTGCCAGCAGTCTAATTGGGGAAGGGGGCCGCTCACCCCTCCACTTT.